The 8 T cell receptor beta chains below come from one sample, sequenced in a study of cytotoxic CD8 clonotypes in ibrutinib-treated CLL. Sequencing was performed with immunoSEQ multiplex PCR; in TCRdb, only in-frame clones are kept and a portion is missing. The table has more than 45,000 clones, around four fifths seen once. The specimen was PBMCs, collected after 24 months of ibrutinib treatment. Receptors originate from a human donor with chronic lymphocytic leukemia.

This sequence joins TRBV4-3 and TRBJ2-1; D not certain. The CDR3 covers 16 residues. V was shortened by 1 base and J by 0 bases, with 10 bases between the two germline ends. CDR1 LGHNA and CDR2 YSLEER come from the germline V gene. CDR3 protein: CASSQVHSNSYNEQFF. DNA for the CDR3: TGCGCCAGCAGCCAAGTTCACAGCAACTCCTACAATGAGCAGTTCTTC.

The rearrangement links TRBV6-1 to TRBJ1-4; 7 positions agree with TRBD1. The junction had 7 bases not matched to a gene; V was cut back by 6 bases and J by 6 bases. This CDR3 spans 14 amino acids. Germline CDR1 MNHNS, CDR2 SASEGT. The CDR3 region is CASRPEGAYEKLFF. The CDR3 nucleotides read TGTGCCAGCAGGCCCGAGGGGGCATATGAAAAACTGTTTTTT.

The CDR3 bases are TGTGCCAGCAGCTCCGCGTCTATCTCCTACGAGCAGTACTTC. Protein: CASSSASISYEQYF. The chain joins TRBV7-2 to TRBJ2-7; D gene uncertain. In germline, CDR1 is SGHTA, CDR2 FQGNSA. V lost 4 bases and J 0 bases, leaving 10 bases between the germline ends. CDR3 size: 14 residues.

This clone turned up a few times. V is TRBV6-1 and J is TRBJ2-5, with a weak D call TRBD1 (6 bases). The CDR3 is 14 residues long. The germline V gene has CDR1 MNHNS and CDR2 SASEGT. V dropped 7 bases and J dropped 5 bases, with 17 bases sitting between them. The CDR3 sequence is CASTLQGLGETQYF. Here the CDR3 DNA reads TGTGCCAGCACATTACAGGGATTAGGGGAGACCCAGTACTTC.

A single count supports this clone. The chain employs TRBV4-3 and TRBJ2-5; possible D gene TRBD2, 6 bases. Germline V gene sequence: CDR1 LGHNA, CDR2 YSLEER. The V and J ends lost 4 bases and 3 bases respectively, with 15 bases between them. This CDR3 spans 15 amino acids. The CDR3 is CASSLSASGEETQYF. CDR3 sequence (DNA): TGCGCCAGCAGCCTCAGCGCCTCGGGAGAAGAGACCCAGTACTTC.

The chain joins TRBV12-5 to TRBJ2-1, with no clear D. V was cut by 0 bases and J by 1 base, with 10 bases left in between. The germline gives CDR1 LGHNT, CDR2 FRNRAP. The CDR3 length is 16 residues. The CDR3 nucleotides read TGTGCTAGTGGTTTGGTAATAGCACAGTCCTACAATGAGCAGTTCTTC. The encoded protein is CASGLVIAQSYNEQFF. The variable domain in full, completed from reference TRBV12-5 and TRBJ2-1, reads DARVTQTPRHKVTEMGQEVTMRCQPILGHNTVFWYRQTMMQGLELLAYFRNRAPLDDSGMPKDRFSAEMPDATLATLKIQPSEPRDSAVYFCASGLVIAQSYNEQFFGPGTRLTVL.

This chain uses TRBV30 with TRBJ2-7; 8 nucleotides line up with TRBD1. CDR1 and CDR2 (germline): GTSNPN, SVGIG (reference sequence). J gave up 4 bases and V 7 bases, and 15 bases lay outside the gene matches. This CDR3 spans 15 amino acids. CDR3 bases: TGTGCCTCCTCCCCTCGGACAGGGCTGCGATACGAGCAGTACTTC. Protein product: CASSPRTGLRYEQYF.

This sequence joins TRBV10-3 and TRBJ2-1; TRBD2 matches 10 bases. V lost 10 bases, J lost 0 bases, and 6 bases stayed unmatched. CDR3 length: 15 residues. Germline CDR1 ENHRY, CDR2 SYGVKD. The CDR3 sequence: CATDPSGSSYNEQFF. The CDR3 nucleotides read TGTGCCACCGACCCTAGCGGGAGCTCCTACAATGAGCAGTTCTTC.